The clone carrying this TCR beta chain was recorded once. The table came from immunoSEQ multiplex PCR; TCRdb's copy has only in-frame clones and leaves some out. Of 140,000 or so clones detected, 70% to 90% appear once; the ten largest clones hold roughly 2.9%. This entry comes from a study of blood T cell repertoires in COVID-19. The overall study: Researchers got acute and convalescent COVID-19 samples from the United States, Italy and Spain. The analysed material was cDNA or gDNA that came from T cells, B-cell-depleted T cells, or PBMCs.

This clonotype was obtained from a man aged 45-65 years with acute or convalescent COVID-19. The specimen sequenced was peripheral blood.

The CDR3 sequence: CASSLERTGGYEQYF. Here the CDR3 DNA reads TGTGCCAGCAGTTTAGAAAGGACAGGGGGCTACGAGCAGTACTTC. The genes are TRBV27 and TRBJ2-7; 10 bases match TRBD1. Germline V lookup: CDR1 MNHEY, CDR2 SMNVEV (reference sequence). J was trimmed by 3 bases and V by 2 bases; bases with no gene match: 4. The CDR3 runs 15 residues.